The 11 T cell receptor beta chains presented below share a single source sample, sequenced in a study of human T cells and chemical hapten exposure. Time point given: patch test 1, 2 weeks after DPC sensitization. This sample's treatment: therapeutic diphenylcyclopropenone sensitization with weekly scalp DPC. TCRdb re-called the RACE reads through MiXCR, storing one row per CDR3 protein. Of about 110,000 distinct CDR3 sequences listed, 9.5% to 11% were seen once; the top ten hold roughly 3.5%. Specimen: whole blood, collected in connection with sensitization to the hapten diphenylcyclopropenone (DPC). The receptors stem from a woman aged 40 to 49 with alopecia areata. Some clones in this sample may be carry-over from other donors' samples.

V usage is TRBV12-3 or TRBV12-4 and J usage is TRBJ1-3; D might be TRBD1 (5 bases). The V gene lost 3 bases and the J gene lost 4 bases, with 10 bases spanning the gap. This CDR3 comprises 14 residues. The CDR3, as DNA: TGTGCCAGCAGTTTCGGGACCACAGGAAACACCATATATTTT. Translating gives CASSFGTTGNTIYF.

The chain joins TRBV5-1 to TRBJ2-1, with 8 nucleotides matching TRBD2. V was clipped by 7 bases and J by 0 bases; unmatched bases: 6. Germline CDR1 SGHRS, CDR2 YFSETQ. This CDR3 region has 15 residues. The CDR3 DNA is TGCGCCAGCGGACCCACTAGCGGCTCCTACAATGAGCAGTTCTTC. Protein product: CASGPTSGSYNEQFF.

This clonotype was recorded many times. This chain links TRBV11-2 with TRBJ2-7, with D perhaps matching TRBD1 (6 bases). Germline lookup yields CDR1 SGHAT and CDR2 FQNNGV. The CDR3 sequence is 15 residues long. The V end was cut by 3 bases, the J end by 7 bases, with 19 bases between. This CDR3 is CASSFQDSSLGEQYF. As DNA, the CDR3 is TGTGCCAGCAGCTTTCAGGACAGCAGCCTTGGGGAGCAGTACTTC. The entire variable domain, with the rest obtained from reference TRBV11-2 and TRBJ2-7, is as follows: EAGVAQSPRYKIIEKRQSVAFWCNPISGHATLYWYQQILGQGPKLLIQFQNNGVVDDSQLPKDRFSAERLKGVDSTLKIQPAKLEDSAVYLCASSFQDSSLGEQYFGPGTRLTVT.

In this sample, this clonotype turned up many times. The chain employs TRBV7-2 and TRBJ2-7; 11 bases agree with TRBD2. The ends lost 5 bases at V and 4 bases at J; junction bases unmatched: 7. CDR1 and CDR2 (germline): SGHTA, FQGNSA. The CDR3 is 15 amino acids. This CDR3 reads CASSRGLAGGYEQYF. The CDR3 nucleotides read TGTGCCAGCAGCCGGGGGCTAGCGGGAGGATACGAGCAGTACTTC.

This clonotype appeared many times. The chain carries TRBV12-5 and TRBJ2-1; TRBD1 might be the D (5 bases). This CDR3 is built from 13 residues. Germline-derived CDR1 and CDR2 are LGHNT and FRNRAP. V lost 0 bases and J lost 15, with 15 bases in between. DNA for the CDR3: TGTGCTAGTGGTTTGGTAAGCACCCAGGGTTCGTTCTTC. It encodes CASGLVSTQGSFF.

This clonotype was detected once. The genes are TRBV5-1 and TRBJ2-4, with 9 bases aligning to TRBD2. The CDR3 sequence is 14 residues long. The V gene's germline CDR1 is SGHRS and CDR2 YFSETQ. Unmatched junction bases numbered 6, after V lost 4 bases and J lost 7 bases. CDR3 nucleotides: TGCGCCAGCAGCCTTAGCGGGAGTATGAACATTCAGTACTTC. Encoded protein: CASSLSGSMNIQYF. Using reference TRBV5-1 and TRBJ2-4 for the parts outside the CDR3, the full variable domain is KAGVTQTPRYLIKTRGQQVTLSCSPISGHRSVSWYQQTPGQGLQFLFEYFSETQRNKGNFPGRFSGRQFSNSRSEMNVSTLELGDSALYLCASSLSGSMNIQYFGAGTRLSVL.

This clonotype was counted a few times. V is TRBV27 and J is TRBJ2-2; 11 nucleotides align to TRBD2. V lost 6 bases to trimming and J lost 4 bases; unmatched junction nucleotides: 4. Per germline, CDR1 MNHEY and CDR2 SMNVEV (reference sequence). The CDR3 covers 15 residues. Here the CDR3 reads CASSQLAGATGELFF. The CDR3 bases are TGTGCCAGCAGCCAACTAGCGGGAGCCACCGGGGAGCTGTTTTTT.

This chain joins TRBV30 and TRBJ2-5; D not resolved. The CDR3 consists of 12 residues. Per germline, CDR1 GTSNPN and CDR2 SVGIG (reference sequence). V was trimmed by 2 bases and J by 3 bases, leaving 7 bases between them. Here the CDR3 DNA reads TGTGCCTGGAGTCCAAGTAAAGAGACCCAGTACTTC. Translated: CAWSPSKETQYF. Combining the CDR3 with reference TRBV30 and TRBJ2-5 gives the whole variable domain SQTIHQWPATLVQPVGSPLSLECTVEGTSNPNLYWYRQAAGRGLQLLFYSVGIGQISSEVPQNLSASRPQDRQFILSSKKLLLSDSGFYLCAWSPSKETQYFGPGTRLLVL.

This clonotype was observed at least ten times. V and J are TRBV10-3 and TRBJ1-1; 8 nucleotides match TRBD1. Looked up from germline, CDR1 is ENHRY and CDR2 is SYGVKD. The length of the CDR3 is 15 residues. V gave up 2 bases and J gave up 4 bases; unmatched junction bases: 6. The CDR3 DNA sequence: TGTGCCATCAGTGAGAGGACAGGGAGAAGCACTGAAGCTTTCTTT. This codes for CAISERTGRSTEAFF.

This clonotype was detected ten times or more. The chain combines TRBV5-5 with TRBJ1-5, with no clear D. The length of the CDR3 is 17 residues. Per germline, CDR1 SGHKS and CDR2 YYEKEE (reference sequence). The V gene lost 0 bases and the J gene lost 4 bases, with 17 bases spanning the gap. For the CDR3, the DNA is TGTGCCAGCAGCTTGGAACTTGCTAAACGGGAGAATCAGCCCCAGCATTTT. Amino acid sequence: CASSLELAKRENQPQHF.

This clonotype is medium-sized by share. V and J are TRBV20-1 and TRBJ1-1; 7 nucleotides match TRBD1. This CDR3 contains 13 residues. V shed 4 bases and J 4 bases; nucleotides not matched to a gene: 6. Germline loops: CDR1 DFQATT, CDR2 SNEGSKA (reference sequence). The CDR3 DNA follows: TGCAGTGCTACCCAGGGGGTGGTCACTGAAGCTTTCTTT. This encodes CSATQGVVTEAFF.